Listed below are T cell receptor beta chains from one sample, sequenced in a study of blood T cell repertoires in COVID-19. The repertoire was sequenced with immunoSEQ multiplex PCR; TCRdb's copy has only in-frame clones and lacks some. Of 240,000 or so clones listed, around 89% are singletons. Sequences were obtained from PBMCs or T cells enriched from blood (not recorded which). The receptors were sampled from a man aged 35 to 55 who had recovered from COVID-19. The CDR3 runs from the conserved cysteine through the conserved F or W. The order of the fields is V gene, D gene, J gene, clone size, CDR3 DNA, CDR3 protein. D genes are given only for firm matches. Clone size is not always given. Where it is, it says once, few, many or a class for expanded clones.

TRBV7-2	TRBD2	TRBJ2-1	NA	TGTGCCAGCAGCCCCGGACTAGCAGAAAAGAAGTTCTTC	CASSPGLAEKKFF
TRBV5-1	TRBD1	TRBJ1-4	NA	TGCGCCAGCAGCCCCGACAGGGCCGTTAATGAAAAACTGTTTTTT	CASSPDRAVNEKLFF
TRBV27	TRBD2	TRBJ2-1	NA	TGTGCCAGCACTCAGTTAGCGGGAGGGCCTGACTACAATGAGCAGTTCTTC	CASTQLAGGPDYNEQFF
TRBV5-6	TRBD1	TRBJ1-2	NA	TGTGCCAGCAGCTGGGGGACAGGGGGCCACTATGGCTACACCTTC	CASSWGTGGHYGYTF
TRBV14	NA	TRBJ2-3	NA	TGTGCCAGCAGCCAAGAATTGTGGATAAAGGATCGGACGCGGAGGGACAGATACACAGATACGCAGTATTTT	CASSQELWIKDRTRRDRYTDTQYF
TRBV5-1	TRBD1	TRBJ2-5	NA	TGCGCCAGCAGCCCTGGTGGGACAGGGAACCAAGAGACCCAGTACTTC	CASSPGGTGNQETQYF
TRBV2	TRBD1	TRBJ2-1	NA	TGTGCCAGCAGGCAGCGGGACAGGGGCCACTACAATGAGCAGTTCTTC	CASRQRDRGHYNEQFF
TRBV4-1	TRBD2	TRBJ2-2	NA	TGCGCCAGCAGCCTAATAGCGGGGACCAGGGGGGAGCTGTTTTTT	CASSLIAGTRGELFF
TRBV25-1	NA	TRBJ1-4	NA	TGTGCCAGCAGTGAACGGAAAATCCACCCGGGGGAAAAACTGTTTTTT	CASSERKIHPGEKLFF
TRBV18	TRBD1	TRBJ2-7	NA	TGTGCCAGCTCACCCGGACAGGAGTACTACGAGCAGTACTTC	CASSPGQEYYEQYF
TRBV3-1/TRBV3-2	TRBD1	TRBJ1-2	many	TGTGCCAGCAGCCCAACCTCCCTTACAGGGGGGGCCTATGGCTACACCTTC	CASSPTSLTGGAYGYTF
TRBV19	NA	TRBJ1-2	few	TGTGCCAGTAGGAGGGGGGGCCGCGGCTACACCTTC	CASRRGGRGYTF
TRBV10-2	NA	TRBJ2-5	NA	TGCGCCAGCAGTGAGGAGCGGAGACTGTACCAAGAGACCCAGTACTTC	CASSEERRLYQETQYF
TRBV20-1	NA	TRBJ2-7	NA	TGCAGTGCGACGGGAGATTACGAGCAGTACTTC	CSATGDYEQYF
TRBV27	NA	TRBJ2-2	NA	TGTGCCAGCAGTTTAGCGGGCTGGGGTACCGGGGAGCTGTTTTTT	CASSLAGWGTGELFF
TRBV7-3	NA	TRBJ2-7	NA	TGTGCCAGCAGCTTAGGGACCGGGACTGTCTACGAGCAGTACTTC	CASSLGTGTVYEQYF
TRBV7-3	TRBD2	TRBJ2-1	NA	TGTGCCAGCAGCCCTAGCGGGAGGAATAATGAGCAGTTCTTC	CASSPSGRNNEQFF
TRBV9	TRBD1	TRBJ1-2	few	TGTGCCAGCAGCGTAGAGCCCGGCCGGCAGGGGGATGACTACACCTTC	CASSVEPGRQGDDYTF
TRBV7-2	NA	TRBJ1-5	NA	TGTGCCAGCAGCTTAGTAGACAGTTCTAATCAGCCCCAGCATTTT	CASSLVDSSNQPQHF
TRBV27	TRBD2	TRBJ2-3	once	TGTGCCAGCAGGAGACTGACTAGCGGGGCCACAGATACGCAGTATTTT	CASRRLTSGATDTQYF
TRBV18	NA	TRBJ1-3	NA	TGTGCCAGCTCACCACCGAACGCGCGGGGGAGCTCTGGAAACACCATATATTTT	CASSPPNARGSSGNTIYF
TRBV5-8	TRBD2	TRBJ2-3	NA	TGTGCCAGCAGAAGAGCGGGGGCTAGCACAGATACGCAGTATTTT	CASRRAGASTDTQYF
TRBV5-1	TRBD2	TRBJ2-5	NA	TGCGCCAGCAGCTGGGGGACTAGCGGGGATAAGACCCAGTACTTC	CASSWGTSGDKTQYF
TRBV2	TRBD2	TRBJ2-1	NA	TGTGCCAGCATGGTCGAGCGGGGATCCTACAATGAGCAGTTCTTC	CASMVERGSYNEQFF
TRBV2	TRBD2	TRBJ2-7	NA	TGTGCCAGCAGCCACGCATTTCTAGCGGGGGGGTCAGACGAGCAGTACTTC	CASSHAFLAGGSDEQYF
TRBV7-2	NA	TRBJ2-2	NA	TGTGCCAGCAGCTTAGTGCGTTCCACCGGGGAGCTGTTTTTT	CASSLVRSTGELFF
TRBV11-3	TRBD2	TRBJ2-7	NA	TGTGCCAGCAGCTTAGATCTGTCTAGCGGGGGGATTCCCTACGAGCAGTACTTC	CASSLDLSSGGIPYEQYF
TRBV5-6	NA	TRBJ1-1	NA	TGTGCCAGCAGCCCGCAACAGGGATTGAACACTGAAGCTTTCTTT	CASSPQQGLNTEAFF
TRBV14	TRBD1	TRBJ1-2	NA	TGTGCCAGCAGCCCGGACAGGGGGCCCTATGGCTACACCTTC	CASSPDRGPYGYTF
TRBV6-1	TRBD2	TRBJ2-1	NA	TGTGCCAGCAGTGAACAGACTAGCGGGATAAGTGAGCAGTTCTTC	CASSEQTSGISEQFF
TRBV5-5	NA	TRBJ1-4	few	TGTGCCAGCAGCTTGACAGCAACTAATGAAAAACTGTTTTTT	CASSLTATNEKLFF
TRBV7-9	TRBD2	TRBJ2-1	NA	TGTGCCAGCAGCTCCGGGACTACCCACGCCTACAATGAGCAGTTCTTC	CASSSGTTHAYNEQFF
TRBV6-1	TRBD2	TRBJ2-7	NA	TGTGCCAGCAGTGAAGCACTAGCGGGACCATACTACGAGCAGTACTTC	CASSEALAGPYYEQYF
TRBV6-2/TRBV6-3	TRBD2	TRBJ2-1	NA	TGTGCCAGCAGTTATAGGACTAGCGGGAACAATGAGCAGTTCTTC	CASSYRTSGNNEQFF
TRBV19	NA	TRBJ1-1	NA	TGTGCCAGTAGCAAACGGGGGATTACTGAAGCTTTCTTT	CASSKRGITEAFF
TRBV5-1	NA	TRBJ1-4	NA	TGCGCCAGCAGCTTGGCCGGAGCTACCGCGGGTGAAAAACTGTTTTTT	CASSLAGATAGEKLFF
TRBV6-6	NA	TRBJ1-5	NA	TGTGCCAGCAGGTCACAGGGTGTTTCGGATCAGCCCCAGCATTTT	CASRSQGVSDQPQHF
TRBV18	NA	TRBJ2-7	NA	TGTGCCAGCTCACCTTCTTTTTCGGGCTACGAGCAGTACTTC	CASSPSFSGYEQYF
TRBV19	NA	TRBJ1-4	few	TGTGCCAGTAGTATTCCGGGAACTAATGAAAAACTGTTTTTT	CASSIPGTNEKLFF
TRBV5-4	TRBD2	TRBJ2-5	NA	TGTGCCAGCAGCCGGACTAGCGGACAAGAGACCCAGTACTTC	CASSRTSGQETQYF
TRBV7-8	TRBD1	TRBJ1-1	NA	TGTGCCAGCAGCTTAAGGAGGGACAGGGTCTCGGCCACTGAAGCTTTCTTT	CASSLRRDRVSATEAFF
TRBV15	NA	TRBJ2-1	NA	TGTGCCACCAGTCCAAAGGGAGGTATTGTCAATGAGCAGTTCTTC	CATSPKGGIVNEQFF
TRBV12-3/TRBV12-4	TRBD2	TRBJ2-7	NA	TGTGCCAGCAGCACTAGCGGAACCTACGAGCAGTACTTC	CASSTSGTYEQYF
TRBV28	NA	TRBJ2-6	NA	TGTGCCAGCAGGGCTCACAGGGAGAGTCCCTCTGGGGCCAACGTCCTGACTTTC	CASRAHRESPSGANVLTF
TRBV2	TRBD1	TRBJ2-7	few	TGTGCCAGCAGGCGGGGACAGGGGGAATACGAGCAGTACTTC	CASRRGQGEYEQYF
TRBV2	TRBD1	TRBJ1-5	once	TGTGCCAGCATCCGGGACAGGGGGGCTTATAGCAATCAGCCCCAGCATTTT	CASIRDRGAYSNQPQHF
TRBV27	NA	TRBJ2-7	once	TGTGCCAGCAGTTTAAGAGGTCTAGCGTCTTCCTACGAGCAGTACTTC	CASSLRGLASSYEQYF
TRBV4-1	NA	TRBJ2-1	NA	TGCGCCAGCAGCGACATTGGAGCAGGGCGGGGCAATGAGCAGTTCTTC	CASSDIGAGRGNEQFF
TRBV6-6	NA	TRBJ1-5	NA	TGTGCCAGCAGTTATCGGGAGGCTAATCAGCCCCAGCATTTT	CASSYREANQPQHF
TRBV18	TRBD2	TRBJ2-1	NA	TGTGCCAGCTCACCGGCCCGCGGGAGCGCCTCCTACAATGAGCAGTTCTTC	CASSPARGSASYNEQFF
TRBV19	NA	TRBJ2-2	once	TGTGCCAGCAGACGGGGCACCGGGGAGCTGTTTTTT	CASRRGTGELFF
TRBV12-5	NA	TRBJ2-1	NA	TGTGCTAGTGCTCGACCGGGACAAACGGGTGAGCAGTTCTTC	CASARPGQTGEQFF
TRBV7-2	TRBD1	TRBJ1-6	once	TGTGCCAGCAGCTGGGACAGGGTGAACCTCCACTTT	CASSWDRVNLHF
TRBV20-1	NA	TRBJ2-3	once	TGCAGTGCTAGAGCGACAGATACGCAGTATTTT	CSARATDTQYF
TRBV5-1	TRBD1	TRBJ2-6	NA	TGCGCCAGCAGCTACCGGGACAGGAGATGCTCTGGGGCCAACGTCCTGACTTTC	CASSYRDRRCSGANVLTF
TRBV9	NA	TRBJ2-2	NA	TGTGCCAGCAGCGTACCCACAGGGTTTTTCGGCACCGGGGAGCTGTTTTTT	CASSVPTGFFGTGELFF
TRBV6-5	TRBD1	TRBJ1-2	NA	TGTGCCAGCAGTCGACAGGGATTTACCTATGGCTACACCTTC	CASSRQGFTYGYTF